What follows are 5 T cell receptor beta chains derived from one specimen sequenced in a study of blood T cell repertoires in COVID-19. Sequencing used immunoSEQ multiplex PCR; TCRdb keeps in-frame clones, though not all of them. The data contain approximately 40,000 clones, approximately 84% of them singletons. Sequenced material: peripheral blood. These receptors were collected from a human donor in a cohort sampled during active COVID-19.

The chain uses TRBV3-1 (or the pseudogene TRBV3-2) and TRBJ2-3; tentatively, D is TRBD2 (5 bases). The CDR3 has 13 residues. Germline V gives CDR1 LGHDT, CDR2 YNNKEL (reference sequence). V was trimmed by 2 bases and J by 6 bases, leaving 9 bases between them. CDR3 nucleotides: TGTGCCAGCAGCCAATCGGGGTTGGATACGCAGTATTTT. It codes for CASSQSGLDTQYF.

Comment on this clone: A junction boundary mismatches the germline segment, possibly from a read error. This chain connects TRBV6-1 to TRBJ1-2, with 9 bases identical to TRBD1. Germline loops: CDR1 MNHNS, CDR2 SASEGT. This CDR3 has 11 amino acids. CDR3 amino acids: CASSEEGQGPF. The DNA for the CDR3 is TGTGCCAGCAGTGAAGAGGGACAGGGCCCCTTC.

The chain recombines TRBV7-6 with TRBJ2-1, with D unclear. This CDR3 is built from 12 residues. Trimming took 5 bases from V and 4 from J, leaving 6 bases between them. Germline loops: CDR1 SGHVS, CDR2 FNYEAQ. The CDR3 nucleotides read TGTGCCAGCAGCCTGTTGTACAATGAGCAGTTCTTC. This translates into CASSLLYNEQFF.

V gene TRBV24-1 combines with J gene TRBJ1-5; perhaps TRBD1 as D (6 bases). Germline-derived CDR1 and CDR2 are KGHDR and SFDVKD. Trimming removed 12 bases from V and 2 bases from J, with 16 bases in between. The CDR3 is made up of 14 amino acids. DNA of the CDR3: TGTGCCGCCCCCCGCCCAGGGGGCAATCAGCCCCAGCATTTT. This encodes CAAPRPGGNQPQHF.

This chain uses TRBV25-1 with TRBJ1-5; the D gene is possibly TRBD1 (5 bases). The germline gives CDR1 MGHDK, CDR2 SYGVNS. This CDR3 has 14 residues. V was cut by 5 bases and J by 6 bases, with 14 bases left in between. In nucleotides, the CDR3 is TGTGCCAGCAGTCCGGCTGGGGCCGTTCAGCCCCAGCATTTT. Amino acid sequence: CASSPAGAVQPQHF. The full variable domain, completed using reference TRBV25-1 and TRBJ1-5, is EADIYQTPRYLVIGTGKKITLECSQTMGHDKMYWYQQDPGMELHLIHYSYGVNSTEKGDLSSESTVSRIRTEHFPLTLESARPSHTSQYLCASSPAGAVQPQHFGDGTRLSIL.